These 25 T cell receptor beta chains came from one sample sequenced in a study of kidney transplant recipient with SARS-CoV-2 infection. TCRdb reprocessed the reads via MiXCR and lists one record per CDR3 protein. The sample has 200,000 to 250,000 distinct CDR3 sequences, 25% to 35% seen once. The sequencing here drew on a blood sample, taken at baseline and on roughly day 110 from a kidney transplant recipient. The receptors shown here come from a male patient between 25 and 39 years old who had COVID-19 and was a kidney transplant recipient. Certain T cells may be donor cells from the graft.

This clonotype was detected many times. This rearrangement joins TRBV19 to TRBJ2-2; TRBD2 is a possible D gene (6 bases). Germline values: CDR1 LNHDA, CDR2 SQIVND (reference sequence). V was pared by 4 bases and J by 6 bases, with 12 bases between. There are 14 residues in the CDR3. CDR3 sequence: CASSKRAEAGELFF. The CDR3, as DNA: TGTGCCAGTAGTAAGCGGGCGGAGGCCGGGGAGCTGTTTTTT.

As for this clonotype: The junction does not match germline at one end; this may be a read error. The CDR3 loop reads CNARPETDNSPLHF. In DNA form, the CDR3 reads TGCAATGCTAGGCCCGAGACAGATAATTCACCCCTCCACTTT. The chain couples TRBV20-1 to TRBJ1-6; perhaps TRBD1 as D (5 bases). The CDR3 runs to 14 residues. The germline CDR1 and CDR2 sequences are DFQATT and SNEGSKA (reference sequence).

This clonotype was detected once. The V gene is TRBV6-5, the J gene TRBJ2-1; maybe TRBD2 (6 bases). The CDR3 length is 16 residues. The V gene lost 2 bases and the J gene lost 5 bases, with 16 bases spanning the gap. Germline CDR1 and CDR2: MNHEY and SVGAGI. CDR3: CASSYPSERSDNEQFF. The CDR3 coding sequence is TGTGCCAGCAGTTACCCTAGCGAGAGGAGTGACAATGAGCAGTTCTTC.

V is TRBV6-2 or TRBV6-3 and J is TRBJ2-5; 10 bases fit TRBD2. CDR1 is MNHEY, CDR2 SVGEGT, per germline. This CDR3 is 13 amino acids long. The V segment lost 8 bases and the J segment 5 bases; nucleotides outside the gene matches: 5. CDR3 coding DNA: TGTGCCAGCGGAGCGGGGGGGCAGGAGACCCAGTACTTC. It is translated as CASGAGGQETQYF.

Many counts were recorded for this clonotype. V is TRBV6-1 and J is TRBJ1-6; D is undetermined. The CDR3 is made up of 13 amino acids. Per the germline V gene, CDR1 is MNHNS and CDR2 is SASEGT. V lost 3 bases and J lost 7, with 7 bases in between. The CDR3 is CASSEAVNSPLHF. Written as DNA, the CDR3 is TGTGCCAGCAGTGAGGCCGTCAATTCACCCCTCCACTTT.

At least ten counts were recorded for this clonotype. The chain recombines TRBV27 with TRBJ2-7, with 7 bases identical to TRBD1. The CDR3 is made up of 15 amino acids. The V segment lost 5 bases and the J segment 2 bases; nucleotides outside the gene matches: 9. Looked up from germline, CDR1 is MNHEY and CDR2 is SMNVEV (reference sequence). CDR3 DNA: TGTGCCAGCAGTCCCGGGACAGTGAGACCCTACGAGCAGTACTTC. Protein product: CASSPGTVRPYEQYF.

V and J are TRBV9 and TRBJ2-1; TRBD2 aligns across 9 bases. This CDR3 has 14 amino acids. The germline V gene has CDR1 SGDLS and CDR2 YYNGEE. With V trimmed by 3 bases and J by 4 bases, 2 bases remained unmatched. DNA for the CDR3: TGTGCCAGCAGCGCCCTAGCGGGGTACAATGAGCAGTTCTTC. Its protein product is CASSALAGYNEQFF.

This clonotype has a count of ten or more. The CDR3 sequence is CASSTRQGTYEQYF. In DNA form, the CDR3 reads TGTGCCAGCAGCACCAGACAGGGAACCTACGAGCAGTACTTC. The V gene is TRBV7-8, the J gene TRBJ2-7, with 7 positions matching TRBD1. The V gene's germline CDR1 is SGHVS and CDR2 FQNEAQ. CDR3 size: 14 residues. The ends lost 5 bases at V and 2 bases at J; junction bases unmatched: 6.

Only a few counts were recorded for this clonotype. This CDR3 is CAGRPGGFNQPQHF. CDR3 nucleotides: TGTGCCGGCCGTCCAGGGGGCTTCAATCAGCCCCAGCATTTT. The rearrangement uses TRBV6-2 or TRBV6-3 and TRBJ1-5; TRBD1 aligns across 8 bases. After removal of 11 bases from V and 3 bases from J, the junction contained 9 bases not matched to a gene. Germline CDR1 MNHEY, CDR2 SVGEGT. This CDR3 is 14 amino acids long.

This clonotype was observed at least ten times. The V and J genes are TRBV10-2 and TRBJ1-2; D remains unclear. CDR1 WSHSY and CDR2 SAAADI come from the germline V gene. The CDR3 loop spans 11 amino acids. Trimming shortened V by 7 bases and J by 4 bases, and 7 bases separated the two germline ends. CDR3: CASIGAYGYTF. The CDR3 DNA is TGCGCCAGCATCGGAGCCTATGGCTACACCTTC.

The chain couples TRBV2 to TRBJ2-3; the match to TRBD2 covers 7 bases. Germline-derived CDR1 and CDR2 are SNHLY and FYNNEI. This CDR3 region has 15 residues. V dropped 8 bases and J dropped 2; count of bases not matched to a gene: 10. Here the CDR3 reads CASGQKRGLTDTQYF. The CDR3, as DNA: TGTGCCAGCGGTCAAAAGCGGGGACTCACAGATACGCAGTATTTT. The full variable domain, rest sourced from reference TRBV2 and TRBJ2-3, is EPEVTQTPSHQVTQMGQEVILRCVPISNHLYFYWYRQILGQKVEFLVSFYNNEISEKSEIFDDQFSVERPDGSNFTLKIRSTKLEDSAMYFCASGQKRGLTDTQYFGPGTRLTVL.

This clonotype occurred many times. J is TRBJ2-7 and V is TRBV11-2, with 11 bases matching TRBD1. The CDR3 length is 14 residues. The V gene end was trimmed by 5 bases and the J gene end by 4 bases; junction bases not matched to a gene: 4. Germline assignment: CDR1 SGHAT and CDR2 FQNNGV. CDR3 protein: CASSVDRGRYEQYF. In DNA form, the CDR3 reads TGTGCCAGCAGCGTGGACAGGGGGCGTTACGAGCAGTACTTC.

This clonotype has at least ten counts. The chain has TRBV20-1 and TRBJ2-5; D gene ambiguous. Germline V CDR1 and CDR2: DFQATT, SNEGSKA (reference sequence). Trimming took 3 bases from V and 0 from J, leaving 11 bases between them. The CDR3 is made up of 14 amino acids. The CDR3 DNA sequence: TGCAGTGCTAGGAGCAGTTGGTACCAAGAGACCCAGTACTTC. It specifies CSARSSWYQETQYF.

This clonotype has ten or more counts. The V gene is TRBV19, the J gene TRBJ2-1; D is ambiguous. V was clipped by 3 bases and J by 8 bases, with 14 bases between them. Germline values: CDR1 LNHDA, CDR2 SQIVND (reference sequence). The CDR3 is 14 amino acids. The CDR3: CASSMDGTVDEQFF. The CDR3 nucleotides read TGTGCCAGTAGTATGGACGGTACAGTGGATGAGCAGTTCTTC.

This clonotype was found a few times. The chain is built from TRBV14 and TRBJ2-5; 9 positions match TRBD2. V dropped 0 bases and J dropped 1; count of bases not matched to a gene: 9. There are 18 residues in the CDR3. Per germline, CDR1 SGHDN and CDR2 FVKESK. In DNA form, the CDR3 reads TGTGCCAGCAGCCAAGACCCCATCGGGACTAGCCTCCAAGAGACCCAGTACTTC. This gives the protein CASSQDPIGTSLQETQYF.

There are a few counts of this clonotype. The chain couples TRBV7-3 to TRBJ2-5, with TRBD2 matching over 9 bases. CDR1 is SGHTA and CDR2 is FQGTGA in the germline V gene. This CDR3 has 14 amino acids. V gave up 1 base and J gave up 4 bases; unmatched junction bases: 1. The CDR3 protein is CASSLIAGAETQYF. The CDR3 DNA sequence: TGTGCCAGCAGCTTAATAGCGGGAGCAGAGACCCAGTACTTC.

Many counts were recorded for this clonotype. The chain has TRBV7-2 and TRBJ1-2, with D possibly matching TRBD1 (6 bases). CDR1 is SGHTA, CDR2 FQGNSA, per germline. This CDR3 comprises 16 residues. Trimming cost V 5 bases and J 8 bases, with 24 bases left between them. Here the CDR3 DNA reads TGTGCCAGCAGCCCTGAGTGGGAGTCAGGGGATGGAGGCTACACCTTC. It encodes CASSPEWESGDGGYTF.

This clonotype was seen ten or more times. The V and J genes are TRBV6-8 and TRBJ1-2, with unresolved D. The CDR3 length is 17 residues. Trimming stripped 5 bases from V and 4 bases from J, with 23 bases between. The germline CDR1 and CDR2 sequences are MNHGY and SAAAGT. Here the CDR3 reads CASSRCLRSRKTYGYTF. The CDR3 bases are TGTGCCAGCAGTCGATGTTTACGCTCTAGAAAGACCTATGGCTACACCTTC.

The chain carries TRBV15 and TRBJ2-2; 8 nucleotides match TRBD1. Germline lookup yields CDR1 LNHNV and CDR2 YYDKDF (reference sequence). This CDR3 is built from 19 residues. V dropped 0 bases and J dropped 8; count of bases not matched to a gene: 17. Here the CDR3 reads CATSRDKEVGQGATGELFF. The DNA of the CDR3 is TGTGCCACCAGCAGAGATAAAGAGGTTGGGCAGGGGGCCACTGGGGAGCTGTTTTTT.

This clonotype was observed many times. J is TRBJ2-2 and V is TRBV27; the D gene is possibly TRBD1 (6 bases). Germline CDR1 is MNHEY and CDR2 is SMNVEV (reference sequence). This CDR3 is built from 13 residues. V lost 5 bases, J lost 4 bases, and 8 bases lay in between. The chain's CDR3 is CASSKGVTGELFF. CDR3 nucleotides: TGTGCCAGCAGTAAGGGGGTCACCGGGGAGCTGTTTTTT.

Comments on this clonotype: This may arise from a read error, as a much more abundant clone is one base away. This sequence joins TRBV15 and TRBJ2-1; the D is unclear. CDR3 length equals 17 residues. In germline, CDR1 is LNHNV, CDR2 YYDKDF (reference sequence). This CDR3 reads CATSRDNSWQNYSEQFF. The CDR3 DNA sequence: TGTGCCACCAGCAGAGATAATTCTTGGCAGAATTACAGTGAGCAGTTCTTC.

A note on this clonotype: This sequence may be a read error, since a much larger clone differs from it by one base. The genes are TRBV6-5 and TRBJ1-1; D gene unclear. Germline CDR1 and CDR2: MNHEY and SVGAGI. This CDR3 comprises 17 residues. The CDR3 loop is CAGSVYGSPEVNTEAFF. The CDR3 DNA sequence: TGTGCCGGCAGTGTCTACGGCAGCCCAGAGGTAAACACTGAAGCTTTCTTT.

This clonotype came up many times. The rearrangement joins TRBV12-3 or TRBV12-4 to TRBJ2-1; TRBD2 matches at 15 bases. The V and J ends lost 4 bases and 9 bases, in that order; junction bases with no gene match: 1. There are 14 residues in the CDR3. The CDR3 DNA sequence: TGTGCCAGCAGTTGGACTAGCGGGAGGGGTGAGCAGTTCTTC. Encoded protein: CASSWTSGRGEQFF.

The rearrangement uses TRBV4-1 and TRBJ2-5, with D tentatively TRBD2 (6 bases). The CDR3 is 15 amino acids. CDR1 is MGHRA and CDR2 is YSYEKL in the germline V gene. The V gene lost 0 bases and the J gene lost 2 bases, with 10 bases spanning the gap. CDR3 coding DNA: TGCGCCAGCAGCCAAGACGGGACTCAGCAAGAGACCCAGTACTTC. Translating it yields CASSQDGTQQETQYF.

This clonotype has a count of ten or more. The CDR3 DNA follows: TGTGCCAGCAGCCTCGGCCAGCCGAACACCGGGGAGCTGTTTTTT. This codes for CASSLGQPNTGELFF. This rearrangement joins TRBV3-1 to TRBJ2-2; no firm D call. CDR1 and CDR2 (germline): LGHDT, YNNKEL (reference sequence). Trimming stripped 4 bases from V and 0 bases from J, with 9 bases between. CDR3 length equals 15 residues.